This entry describes one T cell receptor (beta chain). The data derive from a study of shared clonotypes between healthy human individuals. Germline lookup yields CDR1 SEHNR and CDR2 FQNEAQ (reference sequence). This CDR3 has 16 amino acids. V was trimmed by 0 bases and J by 5 bases, leaving 17 bases between them. Assay used: immunoSEQ multiplex PCR; TCRdb lists only in-frame clones, some missing. The sample records roughly 2.4 million clones, 90% to 97% being singletons. The investigators split CD4+ cells into a CD45RA+ naive subset and a CD45RA-negative memory subset. The source of this sequence is a man younger than 35 in good health. Sequenced sample: naive CD4+ T cells sorted from blood. Subset: CD45RA+ positively selected. The genes are TRBV7-9 and TRBJ2-7, with a possible D match to TRBD1 (6 bases). The CDR3 nucleotides read TGTGCCAGCAGCTTAGCTGGTACAGGGTCCCTGGACGAGCAGTACTTC. It translates to CASSLAGTGSLDEQYF.